The clone carrying this T cell receptor (beta chain) appeared a single time. Its matching antigen is unknown. The sample is drawn from a study of cytomegalovirus exposure and HLA in healthy donors. General study points: Most CMV-associated TCR beta chains appeared HLA-restricted in a later analysis. TCR beta chains numbering under 200 were designated cytomegalovirus-associated.

PCR primers comprised 60 Vbeta and 13 Jbeta primers. Data came from immunoSEQ multiplex PCR; TCRdb stores just in-frame clones and leaves some out. The sample yields 70,000 to 90,000 clones, roughly 84% seen once. The sequencing input was PBMCs. This TCR was sampled from an older man in good health and CMV-seropositive.

The CDR3 region has the DNA TGTGCCAGCAGCAGACACCGGGACAGGGTCCCCAATGAGCAGTTCTTC. This encodes CASSRHRDRVPNEQFF. The chain is built from TRBV7-6 and TRBJ2-1, with 9 bases lining up with TRBD1. This CDR3 is built from 16 residues. The germline V gene has CDR1 SGHVS and CDR2 FNYEAQ. V was clipped by 5 bases and J by 6 bases; unmatched bases: 11.